The 32 T cell receptor beta chains below come from one sample, sequenced in a study of beta chain features in type 1 diabetes. Since all of the isolated RNA was reverse transcribed, expressed TCRB transcripts were what got sequenced. Assay: immunoSEQ multiplex PCR; the TCRdb copy retains only in-frame clones and omits some. Of about 330,000 clones in the sample, about 10% are singletons; the top ten hold more than 0.015%. The sequenced sample was naive CD4+ T cells from blood. The receptors originated from a young woman in good health.

This clone was counted a few times. The chain employs TRBV9 and TRBJ2-1; unclear D gene. In germline, CDR1 is SGDLS, CDR2 YYNGEE. This CDR3 comprises 11 residues. V was clipped by 4 bases and J by 4 bases, with 3 bases between them. As DNA, the CDR3 is TGTGCCAGCAGCTTATACAATGAGCAGTTCTTC. Translation gives CASSLYNEQFF.

The chain links TRBV5-6 to TRBJ2-1, with TRBD2 as a possible D gene (6 bases). V lost 3 bases, J lost 5 bases, and 12 bases lay in between. The CDR3 contains 14 residues. Germline V gene sequence: CDR1 SGHDT, CDR2 YYEEEE. The DNA of the CDR3 is TGTGCCAGCAGCTCTTTGGGGGGAAACAATGAGCAGTTCTTC. It is translated as CASSSLGGNNEQFF. The variable domain in full, completed from reference TRBV5-6 and TRBJ2-1, reads DAGVTQSPTHLIKTRGQQVTLRCSPKSGHDTVSWYQQALGQGPQFIFQYYEEEERQRGNFPDRFSGHQFPNYSSELNVNALLLGDSALYLCASSSLGGNNEQFFGPGTRLTVL.

V is TRBV7-2 and J is TRBJ1-1, with a tentative D call TRBD1 (5 bases). The V gene's germline CDR1 is SGHTA and CDR2 FQGNSA. The CDR3 is made up of 14 amino acids. Trimming removed 7 bases from V and 1 base from J, with 13 bases in between. The CDR3 here is CASTLRGGNTEAFF. The CDR3 DNA is TGTGCCAGCACCCTTAGGGGCGGGAACACTGAAGCTTTCTTT.

This clone was found a few times. The chain has TRBV29-1 and TRBJ2-2; 7 nucleotides line up with TRBD1. Germline CDR1 reads SQVTM; CDR2 reads ANQGSEA. The CDR3 is made up of 14 amino acids. The trim removed 3 bases at V and 3 bases at J, leaving 4 bases unmatched. The chain's CDR3 is CSVEGQQHTGELFF. The CDR3 DNA sequence: TGCAGCGTTGAGGGACAGCAACACACCGGGGAGCTGTTTTTT.

This clone occurred a few times. This chain joins TRBV5-1 and TRBJ2-1, with 10 bases identical to TRBD2. CDR3 length: 14 amino acids. The ends lost 0 bases at V and 6 bases at J; junction bases unmatched: 0. Germline V gene sequence: CDR1 SGHRS, CDR2 YFSETQ. The CDR3 nucleotides are TGCGCCAGCAGCTTGGAGCGGGAGGGCAATGAGCAGTTCTTC. It specifies CASSLEREGNEQFF. The whole variable domain, remainder taken from reference TRBV5-1 and TRBJ2-1, is KAGVTQTPRYLIKTRGQQVTLSCSPISGHRSVSWYQQTPGQGLQFLFEYFSETQRNKGNFPGRFSGRQFSNSRSEMNVSTLELGDSALYLCASSLEREGNEQFFGPGTRLTVL.

This clone was seen a handful of times. CDR3 in amino acids: CASSIVGDRLAKNIQYF. The DNA for the CDR3 is TGTGCCAGTAGTATAGTAGGGGACAGGCTGGCCAAAAACATTCAGTACTTC. The rearrangement links TRBV19 to TRBJ2-4, with TRBD1 matching over 8 bases. The CDR3 runs to 17 residues. Trimming removed 1 base from V and 1 base from J; junction bases left unmatched: 6. CDR1 and CDR2 (germline): LNHDA, SQIVND (reference sequence).

This clone appeared a few times. This CDR3 is also generated by other DNA sequences in the sample. The chain combines TRBV28 with TRBJ1-5; maybe TRBD1 (5 bases). Germline V gene lookup returns CDR1 MDHEN and CDR2 SYDVKM. Trimming took 5 bases from V and 7 from J, leaving 9 bases between them. The CDR3 runs to 12 residues. The CDR3 loop reads CASSPGGQPQHF. The CDR3 nucleotides are TGTGCCAGCAGTCCGGGGGGGCAGCCCCAGCATTTT.

V and J are TRBV18 and TRBJ1-1, with a tentative D call TRBD1 (5 bases). Germline-derived CDR1 and CDR2 are KGHSH and LQKENI. The CDR3 sequence is 12 residues long. The V end was cut by 4 bases, the J end by 4 bases, with 7 bases between. CDR3 bases: TGTGCCAGCTCACTGACAGTCACTGAAGCTTTCTTT. This gives the protein CASSLTVTEAFF.

There are a few counts of this clone. The genes are TRBV7-2 and TRBJ2-4; D call uncertain. The germline CDR1 and CDR2 sequences are SGHTA and FQGNSA. The CDR3 totals 12 residues. Between the trimmed V and J ends, which lost 1 base and 5 bases, there was a span of 3 bases. The CDR3 region is CASSLVENIQYF. The CDR3 DNA follows: TGTGCCAGCAGCTTAGTCGAAAACATTCAGTACTTC.

The chain is built from TRBV9 and TRBJ2-5; 16 bases line up with TRBD2. Germline loops: CDR1 SGDLS, CDR2 YYNGEE. The junction had 1 base not matched to a gene; V was cut back by 3 bases and J by 5 bases. This CDR3 spans 15 amino acids. Here the CDR3 reads CASSAGLAGGETQYF. CDR3 DNA: TGTGCCAGCAGCGCGGGACTAGCGGGAGGGGAGACCCAGTACTTC.

The gene calls are TRBV29-1 and TRBJ2-3; D uncertain. CDR1 and CDR2 (germline): SQVTM, ANQGSEA. The CDR3 sequence is 12 residues long. CDR3: CSGMEFTDTQYF. CDR3 DNA: TGCAGTGGTATGGAGTTCACAGATACGCAGTATTTT.

This clone was detected a few times. The chain combines TRBV2 with TRBJ2-7, with 7 positions matching TRBD1. The V gene end was trimmed by 5 bases and the J gene end by 0 bases; junction bases not matched to a gene: 10. CDR1 and CDR2 (germline): SNHLY, FYNNEI. The CDR3 loop spans 16 amino acids. The CDR3 protein is CASSKESGQYSYEQYF. The DNA of the CDR3 is TGTGCCAGCAGTAAAGAATCGGGACAGTACTCCTACGAGCAGTACTTC. Together with reference TRBV2 and TRBJ2-7, the CDR3 gives the full variable domain: EPEVTQTPSHQVTQMGQEVILRCVPISNHLYFYWYRQILGQKVEFLVSFYNNEISEKSEIFDDQFSVERPDGSNFTLKIRSTKLEDSAMYFCASSKESGQYSYEQYFGPGTRLTVT.

This clone was detected a few times. The genes are TRBV14 and TRBJ2-3; 13 nucleotides agree with TRBD2. With V trimmed by 4 bases and J by 5 bases, 6 bases remained unmatched. There are 16 residues in the CDR3. Germline values: CDR1 SGHDN, CDR2 FVKESK. The DNA for the CDR3 is TGTGCCAGCAGCCCCCGGACTAGCGGGAGTGTAGATACGCAGTATTTT. Protein product: CASSPRTSGSVDTQYF.

The CDR3 reads CASSVVGTGENEQFF. The DNA of the CDR3 is TGTGCCAGCAGCGTAGTCGGGACAGGGGAAAATGAGCAGTTCTTC. V gene TRBV9 combines with J gene TRBJ2-1, with 10 bases fitting TRBD1. The CDR3 is 15 residues long. Germline V CDR1 and CDR2: SGDLS, YYNGEE. V lost 0 bases to trimming and J lost 7 bases; unmatched junction nucleotides: 4.

This clone showed up just a few times. V and J are TRBV7-2 and TRBJ1-1, with TRBD1 matching 7 bases. V lost 6 bases and J lost 7; bases outside the gene matches: 14. This CDR3 is built from 15 residues. Germline CDR1 is SGHTA and CDR2 is FQGNSA. CDR3: CASRTSTGEGLEAFF. As DNA, the CDR3 is TGTGCCAGCAGAACCTCAACAGGGGAAGGTCTTGAAGCTTTCTTT.

This clone was observed a handful of times. The genes are TRBV5-1 and TRBJ2-2, with 14 bases that match TRBD2. Losses at the gene ends were 5 bases for V and 6 bases for J; bases not matched to a gene: 3. The germline V gene encodes CDR1 SGHRS and CDR2 YFSETQ. CDR3 length equals 15 residues. The DNA of the CDR3 is TGCGCCAGCAGGCAGGGACTAGCGGGAGCCGGGGAGCTGTTTTTT. This gives the protein CASRQGLAGAGELFF.

The rearrangement joins TRBV7-2 to TRBJ1-2; TRBD1 matches 9 bases. The V gene end was trimmed by 5 bases and the J gene end by 1 base; junction bases not matched to a gene: 8. Per the germline V gene, CDR1 is SGHTA and CDR2 is FQGNSA. The CDR3 contains 16 residues. DNA for the CDR3: TGTGCCAGCAGCAGAGGACAGGGGTTCCTTAACTATGGCTACACCTTC. Translating gives CASSRGQGFLNYGYTF. The complete variable domain, with remaining parts taken from reference TRBV7-2 and TRBJ1-2, reads GAGVSQSPSNKVTEKGKDVELRCDPISGHTALYWYRQSLGQGLEFLIYFQGNSAPDKSGLPSDRFSAERTGGSVSTLTIQRTQQEDSAVYLCASSRGQGFLNYGYTFGSGTRLTVV.

The DNA for the CDR3 is TGTGCCAGCAGCGCACGGACAAATCCCTCTGGGGCCAACGTCCTGACTTTC. Protein sequence: CASSARTNPSGANVLTF. J is TRBJ2-6 and V is TRBV7-2, with D tentatively TRBD1 (5 bases). Germline values: CDR1 SGHTA, CDR2 FQGNSA. V lost 5 bases and J 0 bases, leaving 14 bases between the germline ends. The CDR3 runs 17 residues.

CDR3 DNA: TGTGCCAGCAGCCATAGCGGGAGAGGGGAGACCCAGTACTTC. Translation gives CASSHSGRGETQYF. This chain connects TRBV5-4 to TRBJ2-5; 9 nucleotides match TRBD2. V trimming: 4 bases; J trimming: 5 bases; junction bases outside the gene matches: 6. This CDR3 region has 14 residues. Germline CDR1 SGHNT, CDR2 YYREEE (reference sequence).

V usage is TRBV7-9 and J usage is TRBJ1-5; the D gene is possibly TRBD1 (6 bases). Germline lookup yields CDR1 SEHNR and CDR2 FQNEAQ (reference sequence). Deletions cut 3 bases from V and 5 bases from J, with 14 bases between. CDR3 length: 15 amino acids. CDR3 in DNA: TGTGCCAGCAGCTTCTCTCAGACAGGAGATCAGCCCCAGCATTTT. Translating gives CASSFSQTGDQPQHF. Full variable domain (outside the CDR3, taken from reference TRBV7-9 and TRBJ1-5): DTGVSQNPRHKITKRGQNVTFRCDPISEHNRLYWYRQTLGQGPEFLTYFQNEAQLEKSRLLSDRFSAERPKGSFSTLEIQRTEQGDSAMYLCASSFSQTGDQPQHFGDGTRLSIL.

The rearrangement joins TRBV6-1 to TRBJ2-1, with D perhaps TRBD2 (5 bases). Germline V gene lookup returns CDR1 MNHNS and CDR2 SASEGT. The CDR3 spans 16 residues. The V end was cut by 2 bases, the J end by 0 bases, with 11 bases between. The CDR3 region is CASSESVGSSYNEQFF. Written as DNA, the CDR3 is TGTGCCAGCAGTGAATCGGTGGGGAGCTCCTACAATGAGCAGTTCTTC.

The J gene is TRBJ2-5, the V gene TRBV18; 7 nucleotides agree with TRBD1. The CDR3 has 16 residues. The junction had 6 bases not matched to a gene; V was cut back by 1 base and J by 1 base. Germline lookup yields CDR1 KGHSH and CDR2 LQKENI. The CDR3 protein is CASSPRSGTVQETQYF. CDR3 nucleotide sequence: TGTGCCAGCTCACCACGCTCCGGGACAGTCCAAGAGACCCAGTACTTC.

This clone was seen more than once but under ten times. This chain joins TRBV5-1 and TRBJ2-5; D might be TRBD2 (6 bases). Trimming took 4 bases from V and 2 from J, leaving 15 bases between them. Germline lookup yields CDR1 SGHRS and CDR2 YFSETQ. The CDR3 has 15 residues. The CDR3 spells CASSQGPGSQETQYF. In nucleotides, the CDR3 is TGCGCCAGCAGCCAGGGACCCGGGAGTCAAGAGACCCAGTACTTC.

DNA for the CDR3: TGTGCCAGTGCAGAGGGGGGGGCGGGAGCCTCCTACAATGAGCAGTTCTTC. This encodes CASAEGGAGASYNEQFF. J is TRBJ2-1 and V is TRBV19; tentative D call: TRBD2 (7 bases). The CDR3 extends over 17 amino acids. Germline CDR1 reads LNHDA; CDR2 reads SQIVND (reference sequence). Trimming removed 8 bases at V and 0 bases at J, with 20 bases between.

The V gene is TRBV5-1, the J gene TRBJ2-5; D is unclear. Per the germline V gene, CDR1 is SGHRS and CDR2 is YFSETQ. The CDR3 consists of 17 residues. Between the trimmed V and J ends, which lost 4 bases and 2 bases, there was a span of 21 bases. The CDR3 bases are TGCGCCAGCAGCCCATCACTAAACTCCGCGTTACAAGAGACCCAGTACTTC. Translated, it gives CASSPSLNSALQETQYF.

This clone showed up just a few times. This chain joins TRBV7-8 and TRBJ2-7, with TRBD1 identical over 7 bases. Germline V lookup: CDR1 SGHVS, CDR2 FQNEAQ. V lost 4 bases, J lost 7 bases, and 16 bases stayed unmatched. This CDR3 comprises 16 residues. Here the CDR3 reads CASSSPRTGLRVEQYF. The CDR3 bases are TGTGCCAGCAGCTCCCCCCGGACAGGCCTCAGGGTAGAGCAGTACTTC.

The chain is built from TRBV7-2 and TRBJ2-7, with 10 bases that match TRBD2. With 3 bases clipped from V and 2 bases from J, the junction kept 7 bases outside the gene matches. This CDR3 comprises 16 residues. Germline CDR1 SGHTA, CDR2 FQGNSA. As DNA, the CDR3 is TGTGCCAGCAGCTTCCGGACTAGCGGAAGCCCCTACGAGCAGTACTTC. This encodes CASSFRTSGSPYEQYF. Full variable domain (rest looked up from reference TRBV7-2 and TRBJ2-7): GAGVSQSPSNKVTEKGKDVELRCDPISGHTALYWYRQSLGQGLEFLIYFQGNSAPDKSGLPSDRFSAERTGGSVSTLTIQRTQQEDSAVYLCASSFRTSGSPYEQYFGPGTRLTVT.

This clone was observed a few times. The chain employs TRBV7-9 and TRBJ2-7; 9 bases match TRBD2. The germline V gene encodes CDR1 SEHNR and CDR2 FQNEAQ (reference sequence). CDR3 length equals 15 residues. The V segment lost 3 bases and the J segment 2 bases; nucleotides outside the gene matches: 5. CDR3 sequence (DNA): TGTGCCAGCAGCTTCACGACTAGCGGAGCCTACGAGCAGTACTTC. Amino acid sequence: CASSFTTSGAYEQYF.

J is TRBJ2-1 and V is TRBV7-9; the match to TRBD2 covers 7 bases. This CDR3 region has 17 residues. The germline CDR1 and CDR2 sequences are SEHNR and FQNEAQ (reference sequence). V was pared by 2 bases and J by 1 base, with 8 bases of the junction left unmatched. The CDR3 DNA is TGTGCCAGCAGCTTATCCCGTCGGCGGGAGTCCTACAATGAGCAGTTCTTC. Its translation: CASSLSRRRESYNEQFF.

The rearrangement joins TRBV6-5 to TRBJ1-2, with D unclear. The V and J ends lost 1 base and 5 bases respectively, with 11 bases between them. This CDR3 comprises 14 residues. Germline V gene lookup returns CDR1 MNHEY and CDR2 SVGAGI. CDR3 sequence (DNA): TGTGCCAGCAGTTACTTGGGCAAATCTTATGGCTACACCTTC. Its protein product is CASSYLGKSYGYTF.

This clone was observed a few times. Written as DNA, the CDR3 is TGTGCCAGCAGTTTATCCCGCCAGGGCCAAGAGACCCAGTACTTC. Residues: CASSLSRQGQETQYF. J is TRBJ2-5 and V is TRBV27, with D maybe TRBD1 (5 bases). V dropped 0 bases and J dropped 1 base, with 9 bases sitting between them. Germline values: CDR1 MNHEY, CDR2 SMNVEV (reference sequence). The CDR3 spans 15 residues.

The chain links TRBV6-4 to TRBJ1-1; D gene ambiguous. The ends were cut back, 6 bases at V and 1 base at J, with 9 bases in the middle. The CDR3 is 13 amino acids. In germline, CDR1 is MRHNA, CDR2 SNTAGT. The chain's CDR3 is CASRRAENTEAFF. The CDR3 coding sequence is TGTGCCAGCAGGAGGGCAGAGAACACTGAAGCTTTCTTT.